Following are 21 T cell receptor beta chains from one sample sequenced in a study of blood T cells in healthy people across ages. Primed by a sample-barcoded 5' primer and a J-beta primer mix, a second PCR proceeded for 7 to 11 cycles. TCRdb used MiXCR to reprocess the 5' RACE reads, holding one entry per CDR3 protein. Here the sample spans fewer than 600,000 distinct CDR3 sequences, about 27% being singletons. These same data were also listed under a study on T cells of mothers and their children.

Specimen: blood. The receptors originated from a boy younger than 10 in good health.

The gene calls are TRBV19 and TRBJ1-1; D unresolved. CDR3 size: 12 residues. Germline V CDR1 and CDR2: LNHDA, SQIVND (reference sequence). The ends were cut back, 7 bases at V and 8 bases at J, with 14 bases in the middle. CDR3 amino acids: CASTISAGEAFF. In nucleotides, the CDR3 is TGTGCCAGTACGATTTCGGCAGGAGAAGCTTTCTTT.

The rearrangement joins TRBV7-2 to TRBJ2-5, with 7 bases aligning to TRBD2. Germline CDR1 is SGHTA and CDR2 is FQGNSA. Trimming cost V 9 bases and J 1 base; bases outside gene matches: 5. The CDR3 is 13 amino acids. Here the CDR3 reads CASLTSAQETQYF. CDR3 DNA: TGTGCCAGTCTAACTAGCGCCCAAGAGACCCAGTACTTC.

The chain carries TRBV7-6 and TRBJ2-5; D unclear. Trimming stripped 1 base from V and 11 bases from J, with 23 bases between. Germline V gene lookup returns CDR1 SGHVS and CDR2 FNYEAQ. The CDR3 runs to 16 residues. CDR3 amino acids: CASSLGRDRKSGVQYF. CDR3 nucleotide sequence: TGTGCCAGCAGCTTAGGGCGAGACCGGAAGAGTGGGGTACAGTACTTC.

The genes are TRBV4-2 and TRBJ2-5; TRBD1 agrees at 9 bases. Germline CDR1 reads LGHNA; CDR2 reads YNFKEQ. This CDR3 comprises 16 residues. The J segment lost 1 base and the V segment lost 3 bases, leaving 6 bases of the junction unmatched. The CDR3: CASSQPLGQGQETQYF. The CDR3 DNA sequence: TGTGCCAGCAGCCAGCCCCTGGGACAGGGCCAAGAGACCCAGTACTTC.

This clonotype has more than one count but fewer than ten. The V call is TRBV12-3 or TRBV12-4, the J call TRBJ2-1; 7 nucleotides agree with TRBD1. The CDR3 runs to 14 residues. The J segment lost 10 bases and the V segment lost 5 bases, leaving 11 bases of the junction unmatched. CDR3 residues: CASSPDRQMREQFF. In nucleotides, the CDR3 is TGTGCCAGCAGTCCGGACAGGCAGATGCGAGAGCAGTTCTTC.

This chain joins TRBV7-2 and TRBJ1-1, with D perhaps matching TRBD1 (6 bases). This CDR3 has 16 residues. The V end lost 6 bases, the J end lost 0 bases, and 17 bases lay between the germline ends. The germline V gene has CDR1 SGHTA and CDR2 FQGNSA. CDR3 in amino acids: CASSGQGRKMNTEAFF. DNA of the CDR3: TGTGCCAGCAGTGGGCAGGGGAGGAAGATGAACACTGAAGCTTTCTTT.

The genes are TRBV25-1 and TRBJ1-4, with TRBD1 matching 10 bases. Germline CDR1 reads MGHDK; CDR2 reads SYGVNS. The CDR3 runs to 15 residues. V was clipped by 6 bases and J by 7 bases; unmatched bases: 8. In nucleotides, the CDR3 is TGTGCCAGCAGCCCGACAGGGGGCGCCGGTGAAAAACTGTTTTTT. Its protein product is CASSPTGGAGEKLFF. Complete variable domain (other parts from reference TRBV25-1 and TRBJ1-4): EADIYQTPRYLVIGTGKKITLECSQTMGHDKMYWYQQDPGMELHLIHYSYGVNSTEKGDLSSESTVSRIRTEHFPLTLESARPSHTSQYLCASSPTGGAGEKLFFGSGTQLSVL.

This clonotype was picked up a small number of times. The rearrangement uses TRBV29-1 and TRBJ1-1; possible D gene TRBD1, 5 bases. In germline, CDR1 is SQVTM, CDR2 ANQGSEA. V shed 6 bases and J shed 11 bases, with 19 bases lying between them. CDR3 length: 12 amino acids. The DNA for the CDR3 is TGCAGCGTCCTAAGGGGAGGCCTGAGGGCTTTCTTT. Its protein product is CSVLRGGLRAFF.

The chain combines TRBV12-3 or TRBV12-4 with TRBJ1-1, with D perhaps TRBD1 (6 bases). Deletions cut 3 bases from V and 3 bases from J, with 14 bases between. This CDR3 has 15 residues. Here the CDR3 reads CASSLATGLDTEAFF. Written as DNA, the CDR3 is TGTGCCAGCAGTTTGGCCACAGGGCTGGACACTGAAGCTTTCTTT.

This clonotype was counted only a few times. V gene TRBV12-3 or TRBV12-4 combines with J gene TRBJ2-1, with 12 nucleotides matching TRBD2. Losses at the gene ends were 5 bases for V and 0 bases for J; bases not matched to a gene: 8. The CDR3 is 18 amino acids. The CDR3 loop is CASSHTSGGPSSYNEQFF. In DNA form, the CDR3 reads TGTGCCAGCAGTCATACTAGCGGGGGGCCTAGCTCCTACAATGAGCAGTTCTTC.

This rearrangement joins TRBV12-3 or TRBV12-4 to TRBJ2-7; 9 nucleotides match TRBD1. The CDR3 length is 17 residues. J gave up 2 bases and V 1 base, and 9 bases lay outside the gene matches. CDR3 residues: CASSLGTGTGRPYEQYF. CDR3 in DNA: TGTGCCAGCAGTTTAGGAACCGGGACAGGGAGACCCTACGAGCAGTACTTC.

The V and J genes are TRBV11-2 and TRBJ2-2; tentatively, D is TRBD2 (5 bases). CDR1 and CDR2 from the germline V gene are SGHAT and FQNNGV. Deletions cut 3 bases from V and 6 bases from J, with 8 bases between. This CDR3 spans 13 amino acids. The chain's CDR3 is CASSLDSAGELFF. The CDR3 DNA is TGTGCCAGCAGCTTGGACTCGGCCGGGGAGCTGTTTTTT.

V gene TRBV20-1 combines with J gene TRBJ2-3; D is possibly TRBD1 (6 bases). The CDR3 has 22 amino acids. Germline-derived CDR1 and CDR2 are DFQATT and SNEGSKA (reference sequence). Trimming pared 1 base from V and 0 bases from J, leaving 32 bases between. The CDR3 protein is CSARADSPKSATIPTSTDTQYF. CDR3 nucleotide sequence: TGCAGTGCTAGAGCGGACAGCCCTAAAAGCGCAACTATCCCAACTAGCACAGATACGCAGTATTTT.

The CDR3 is CASSPRDRGPNEQFF. The CDR3 DNA reads as TGTGCCAGCAGCCCCCGGGACAGGGGCCCCAATGAGCAGTTCTTC. This chain joins TRBV7-8 and TRBJ2-1, with TRBD1 identical over 10 bases. The germline V gene has CDR1 SGHVS and CDR2 FQNEAQ. The CDR3 covers 15 residues. The junction had 7 bases not matched to a gene; V was cut back by 5 bases and J by 6 bases.

Comment on this clonotype: The junction shows a germline mismatch at one end, possibly a read error. The chain has TRBV4-1 and TRBJ1-4; the D gene is possibly TRBD1 (5 bases). CDR1 is MGHRA and CDR2 is YSYEKL in the germline V gene. CDR3 size: 15 residues. The CDR3 sequence: CAGSQVDVGGEKLFF. CDR3 nucleotide sequence: TGCGCCGGCAGCCAAGTAGACGTGGGGGGGGAAAAACTGTTTTTT.

The CDR3 bases are TGTGCCAGCAGCATTGGACTAGCGGGATCTGGTGAGCAGTTCTTC. It yields the protein CASSIGLAGSGEQFF. The V gene is TRBV7-2, the J gene TRBJ2-1, with 12 bases lining up with TRBD2. Per the germline V gene, CDR1 is SGHTA and CDR2 is FQGNSA. The CDR3 contains 15 residues. Trimming cost V 5 bases and J 9 bases; bases outside gene matches: 8. Full variable domain (outside the CDR3, taken from reference TRBV7-2 and TRBJ2-1): GAGVSQSPSNKVTEKGKDVELRCDPISGHTALYWYRQSLGQGLEFLIYFQGNSAPDKSGLPSDRFSAERTGGSVSTLTIQRTQQEDSAVYLCASSIGLAGSGEQFFGPGTRLTVL.

This sequence joins TRBV19 and TRBJ2-5, with no clear D. Gene TRBJ2-7 matches the end of the DNA better, so the J call may be wrong. CDR1 and CDR2 from the germline V gene are LNHDA and SQIVND (reference sequence). CDR3 length equals 14 residues. CDR3: CASNRGPGPYEQYF. The CDR3, as DNA: TGTGCCAGTAACCGCGGCCCCGGGCCCTACGAGCAGTACTTC.

The table lists this clonotype with many counts. This chain links TRBV9 with TRBJ2-7; 12 positions agree with TRBD2. This CDR3 has 15 residues. Unmatched junction bases numbered 7, after V lost 4 bases and J lost 5 bases. CDR1 and CDR2 from the germline V gene are SGDLS and YYNGEE. Written as DNA, the CDR3 is TGTGCCAGCAGCACCCTAGCGGGGGGGAACAACGAGCAGTACTTC. Protein: CASSTLAGGNNEQYF.

Comment on this clonotype: The junction does not match germline at one end; this may be a read error. This chain links TRBV12-5 with TRBJ2-3; tentatively, D is TRBD2 (5 bases). Germline CDR1 is LGHNT and CDR2 is FRNRAP. This CDR3 comprises 14 residues. DNA of the CDR3: TGTGCTAGTGGTACCCGGACTGGCGCAGATACACAGTATTTT. Its translation: CASGTRTGADTQYF.

The V call is TRBV29-1, the J call TRBJ2-1; D is unresolved. The CDR3 runs to 11 residues. Germline loops: CDR1 SQVTM, CDR2 ANQGSEA. The V and J ends lost 7 bases and 3 bases respectively, with 7 bases between them. This chain's CDR3 is CSGSNYNEQFF. CDR3 in DNA: TGCAGCGGGTCTAACTACAATGAGCAGTTCTTC.

The chain joins TRBV5-1 to TRBJ2-5; maybe TRBD2 (6 bases). Germline assignment: CDR1 SGHRS and CDR2 YFSETQ. Trimming shortened V by 0 bases and J by 4 bases, and 10 bases separated the two germline ends. There are 14 residues in the CDR3. CDR3 nucleotides: TGCGCCAGCAGCTTGGGACTAGAGGGAGAGACCCAGTACTTC. This gives the protein CASSLGLEGETQYF.